The 5 T cell receptor beta chains in this list originate from one sample, sequenced in a study of cytomegalovirus exposure and HLA in healthy donors. PCR used 60 Vbeta primers and 13 Jbeta primers. The protocol was immunoSEQ multiplex PCR, while the TCRdb copy is restricted to in-frame clones and leaves out a portion. The data contain some 200,000 clones, over 75% of them singletons. Sequencing was performed on PBMCs. The receptors were gathered from a woman aged 25-40 years in good health and CMV-seronegative.

The chain couples TRBV7-9 to TRBJ2-5; TRBD2 agrees at 8 bases. Losses at the gene ends were 4 bases for V and 1 base for J; bases not matched to a gene: 8. This CDR3 has 16 amino acids. Germline loops: CDR1 SEHNR, CDR2 FQNEAQ (reference sequence). The CDR3 DNA reads as TGTGCCAGCAGCTCCCCCAGGACTAGCAGCCAAGAGACCCAGTACTTC. Amino acid sequence: CASSSPRTSSQETQYF.

The rearrangement joins TRBV6-5 to TRBJ2-5; D is possibly TRBD1 (6 bases). The CDR3 has 13 amino acids. Germline lookup yields CDR1 MNHEY and CDR2 SVGAGI. V was pared by 8 bases and J by 8 bases, with 18 bases between. CDR3 in amino acids: CASRDRPHHTQYF. CDR3 bases: TGTGCCAGCCGCGACAGGCCCCACCATACCCAGTACTTC.

The chain couples TRBV5-6 to TRBJ2-7, with 8 bases aligning to TRBD1. CDR1 SGHDT and CDR2 YYEEEE come from the germline V gene. The CDR3 is 14 residues long. J gave up 11 bases and V 0 bases, and 10 bases lay outside the gene matches. In nucleotides, the CDR3 is TGTGCCAGCAGCTTGGCCTCGCAGGGGGCGCTTAAGTACTTC. It translates to CASSLASQGALKYF.

The V and J genes are TRBV7-9 and TRBJ2-7, with D hard to call. The length of the CDR3 is 13 residues. Trimming removed 3 bases from V and 3 bases from J, with 9 bases in between. The germline V gene encodes CDR1 SEHNR and CDR2 FQNEAQ (reference sequence). In nucleotides, the CDR3 is TGTGCCAGCAGCTTTTACACCCGCTACGAGCAGTACTTC. It is translated as CASSFYTRYEQYF.

This clone appeared a few times. This sequence joins TRBV5-6 and TRBJ1-5, with a tentative D call TRBD1 (5 bases). There are 17 residues in the CDR3. Germline CDR1 reads SGHDT; CDR2 reads YYEEEE. V shed 3 bases and J shed 3 bases, with 19 bases lying between them. CDR3 sequence (DNA): TGTGCCAGCAGCTCATCAGGACATCTTGAGGACAATCAGCCCCAGCATTTT. Protein sequence: CASSSSGHLEDNQPQHF.